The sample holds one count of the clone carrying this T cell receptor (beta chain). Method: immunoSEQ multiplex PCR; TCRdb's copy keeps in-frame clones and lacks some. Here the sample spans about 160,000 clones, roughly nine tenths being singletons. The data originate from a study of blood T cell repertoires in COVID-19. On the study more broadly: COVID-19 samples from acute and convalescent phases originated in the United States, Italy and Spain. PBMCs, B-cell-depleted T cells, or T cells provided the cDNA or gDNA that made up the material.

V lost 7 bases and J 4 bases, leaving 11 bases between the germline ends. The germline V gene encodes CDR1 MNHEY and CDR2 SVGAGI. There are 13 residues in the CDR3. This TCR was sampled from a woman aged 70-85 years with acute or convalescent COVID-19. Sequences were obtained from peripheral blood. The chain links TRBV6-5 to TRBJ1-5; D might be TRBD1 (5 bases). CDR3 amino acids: CASIGHVNQPQHF. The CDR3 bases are TGTGCCAGCATTGGACATGTTAATCAGCCCCAGCATTTT.